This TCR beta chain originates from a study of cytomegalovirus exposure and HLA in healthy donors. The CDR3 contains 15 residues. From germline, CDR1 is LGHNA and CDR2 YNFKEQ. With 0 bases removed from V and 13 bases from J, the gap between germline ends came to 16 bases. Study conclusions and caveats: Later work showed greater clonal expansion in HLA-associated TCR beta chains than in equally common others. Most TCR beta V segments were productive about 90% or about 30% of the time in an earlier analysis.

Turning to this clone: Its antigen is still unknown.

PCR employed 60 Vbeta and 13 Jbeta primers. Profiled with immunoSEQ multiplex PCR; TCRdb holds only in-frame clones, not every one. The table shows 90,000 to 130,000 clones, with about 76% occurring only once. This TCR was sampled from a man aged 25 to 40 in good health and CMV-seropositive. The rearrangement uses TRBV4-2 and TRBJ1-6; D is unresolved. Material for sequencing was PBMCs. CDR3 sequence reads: CASSQDPPGNRPLHF. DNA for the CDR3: TGTGCCAGCAGCCAAGACCCCCCGGGAAATCGGCCCCTCCACTTT.